This TCR beta chain was retrieved from a study of cytomegalovirus exposure and HLA in healthy donors (dated by TCRdb to about 2017). Regarding the study in general: According to a later analysis, the roughly 130 validation repertoires were produced on the same platform as the 666 repertoires of the first cohort. The study aimed to test whether signatures of past pathogen exposure could be identified by cataloging public T cell receptors. Besides the first cohort of approximately 670 subjects, a separate validation cohort made up of around 120 different subjects was used. To predict cytomegalovirus infection status, the study combined high-throughput TCR immunosequencing, statistical association of individual TCRs with disease status, and machine learning.

The germline V and J ends show losses of 0 bases and 7 bases respectively, and no gene match explains 11 bases of the junction. The germline V gene specifies SGHRS as CDR1 and YFSETQ as CDR2. The CDR3, cysteine through phenylalanine, is 18 amino acids long. The entry retains the CDR3 DNA only, 54 bases that are in frame from base 1. The library was built by means of the immunoSEQ multiplex PCR assay. As for how the authors treated the data: A statistical classification framework was developed to diagnose cytomegalovirus status using the catalog of TCR beta chain sequences. TCRdb retrieved this table from immuneACCESS and kept in-frame rearrangements only. Not all clones are present; in checked studies, unresolved V genes account for under half, and no reason is known for the remainder. The V and J calls and clone size come from that table; D and trimming were worked out from the DNA. In this sample the table shows some 240,000 clones, approximately 83% of which occur a single time. 0.95% to 1.5% of the sample goes to the ten largest clones.

A word on this clone: The antigen this receptor binds is unknown. Per-base qualities were not stored, and no clone one base away is much larger.

Separate from the approximately 700-subject first cohort, the validation cohort of 120 subjects was the group to which the donors belonged. The study at large found these results: In the study, some 160 TCR beta chains were listed as associated with cytomegalovirus. A later analysis lacked HLA typing for the validation cohort, so it scored co-occurrence in that cohort across all 120 or so repertoires. A later analysis found that TCRs clustered in the first cohort also tended to co-occur in the 110 or so validation repertoires, with 94% of cluster scores above 0. Cytomegalovirus status was reported to be diagnosed by the classifier with high specificity and sensitivity in both the original and validation cohorts. Across donors, most TCR sequences were observed very rarely, whereas some public TCRs were present in many individuals. Three of the identified cytomegalovirus-associated TCR beta chains were confirmed in vitro to be specific for cytomegalovirus antigens. The authors suggested that the approach could potentially be generalized to other disease states and immunological phenotypes.

The sample taken for sequencing was PBMCs. The sequence links TRBV5-1 to TRBJ2-1; TRBD2 matches 12 bases in the middle. The receptor's source is a woman in her 30s in good health and CMV-seropositive. CDR3 protein: CASSLAILAGGTENEQFF. The DNA sequence reads TGCGCCAGCAGCTTGGCCATCCTAGCGGGAGGGACGGAAAATGAGCAGTTCTTC.